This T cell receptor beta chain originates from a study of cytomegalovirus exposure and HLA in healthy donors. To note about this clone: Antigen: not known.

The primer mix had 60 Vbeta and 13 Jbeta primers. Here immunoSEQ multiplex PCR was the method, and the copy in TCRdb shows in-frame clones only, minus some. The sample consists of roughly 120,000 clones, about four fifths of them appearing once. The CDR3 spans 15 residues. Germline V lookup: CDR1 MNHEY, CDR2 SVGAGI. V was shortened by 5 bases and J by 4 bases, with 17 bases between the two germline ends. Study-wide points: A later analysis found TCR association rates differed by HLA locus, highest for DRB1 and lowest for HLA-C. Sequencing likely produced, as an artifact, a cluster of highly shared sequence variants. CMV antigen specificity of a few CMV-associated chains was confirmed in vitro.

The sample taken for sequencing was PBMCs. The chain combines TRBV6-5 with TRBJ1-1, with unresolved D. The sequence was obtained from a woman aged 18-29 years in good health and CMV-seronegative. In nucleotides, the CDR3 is TGTGCCAGCAGTCCTTCTACCTTCTTGATCACTGAAGCTTTCTTT. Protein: CASSPSTFLITEAFF.